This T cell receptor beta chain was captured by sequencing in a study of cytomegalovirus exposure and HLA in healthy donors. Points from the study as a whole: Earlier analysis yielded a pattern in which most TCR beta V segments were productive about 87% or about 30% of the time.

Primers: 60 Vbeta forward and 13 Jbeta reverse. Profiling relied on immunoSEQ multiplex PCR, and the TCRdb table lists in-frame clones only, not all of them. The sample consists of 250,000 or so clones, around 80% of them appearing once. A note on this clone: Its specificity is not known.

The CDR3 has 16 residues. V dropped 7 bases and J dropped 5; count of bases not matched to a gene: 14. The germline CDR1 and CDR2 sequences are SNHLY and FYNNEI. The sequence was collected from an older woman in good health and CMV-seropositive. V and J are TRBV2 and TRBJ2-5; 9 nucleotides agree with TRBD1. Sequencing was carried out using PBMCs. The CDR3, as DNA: TGTGCCAGCACAGGGACAGGGTTAGGGCTGGTTGAGACCCAGTACTTC. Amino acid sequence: CASTGTGLGLVETQYF.